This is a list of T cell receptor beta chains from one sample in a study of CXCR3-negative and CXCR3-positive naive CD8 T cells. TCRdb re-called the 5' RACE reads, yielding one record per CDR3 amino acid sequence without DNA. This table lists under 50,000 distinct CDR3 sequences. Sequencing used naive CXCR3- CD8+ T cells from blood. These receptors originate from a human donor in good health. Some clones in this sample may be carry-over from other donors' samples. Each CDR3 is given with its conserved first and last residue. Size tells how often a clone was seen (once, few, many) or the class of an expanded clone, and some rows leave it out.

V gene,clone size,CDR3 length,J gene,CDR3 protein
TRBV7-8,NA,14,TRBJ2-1,CASSLGLAGDEQFF
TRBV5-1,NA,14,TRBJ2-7,CASSLIRPSGEQYF
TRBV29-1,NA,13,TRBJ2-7,CSVVYDRSYEQYF
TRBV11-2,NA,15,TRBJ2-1,CASSLGGANYNEQFF
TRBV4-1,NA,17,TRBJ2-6,CASSLVGAAAGANVLTF
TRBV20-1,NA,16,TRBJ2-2,CSARDGTGGNGGELFF
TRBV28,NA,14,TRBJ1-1,CASLDVQGGTEAFF
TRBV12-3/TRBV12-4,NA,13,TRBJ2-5,CASSYNRRETQYF
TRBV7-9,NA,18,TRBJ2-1,CASSFSPGEVPTYNEQFF
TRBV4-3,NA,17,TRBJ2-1,CASSQEGQQNPYNEQFF
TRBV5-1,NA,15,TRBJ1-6,CASSLEGPNNSPLHF
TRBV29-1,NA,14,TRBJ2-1,CSVLTGGRYNEQFF
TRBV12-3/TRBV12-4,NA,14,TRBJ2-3,CASTRRGVTDTQYF
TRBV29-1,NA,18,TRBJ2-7,CSVEQGLAGASSSYEQYF
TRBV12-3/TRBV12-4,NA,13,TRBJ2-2,CASSPPNTGELFF
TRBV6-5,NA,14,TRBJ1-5,CASSPQGPGQPQHF
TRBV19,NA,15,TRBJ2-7,CASSPTGPRTYEQYF
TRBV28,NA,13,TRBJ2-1,CASSLYESYEQFF
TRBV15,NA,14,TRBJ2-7,CATSNSLGAGEQYF
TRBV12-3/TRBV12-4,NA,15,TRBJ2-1,CASSLETGGGNEQFF
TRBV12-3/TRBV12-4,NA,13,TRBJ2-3,CASSPGDTDTQYF
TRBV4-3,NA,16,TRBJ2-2,CASSQDTGMNTGELFF
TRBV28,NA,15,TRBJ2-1,CASTPRPHSYNEQFF
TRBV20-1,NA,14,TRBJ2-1,CSARTIPHDNEQFF
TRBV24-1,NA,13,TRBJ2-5,CATSGGLEKTQYF
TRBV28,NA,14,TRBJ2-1,CASSLLIGTNEQFF
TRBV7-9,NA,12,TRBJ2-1,CASSLAVGEQFF
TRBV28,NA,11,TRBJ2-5,CDDSTQETQYF
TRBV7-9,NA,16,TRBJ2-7,CASSPEFGTGVYEQYF
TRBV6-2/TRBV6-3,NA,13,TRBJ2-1,CASTTGEANEQFF
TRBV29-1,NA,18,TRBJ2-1,CSVEDHGAGGAGYNEQFF
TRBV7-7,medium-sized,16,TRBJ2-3,CASSSDLAGRTNTQYF
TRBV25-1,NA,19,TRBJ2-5,CASSEYMIGRQVGEETQYF